This T cell receptor beta chain is drawn from a study of T cell responses to AZD1222 COVID-19 vaccine. About the research overall: Analyses pooled second doses at about 4 or about 12 weeks. Study results and caveats: Most donors were white British and more were female, and clonal diversity was possibly underestimated.

Details on this clone: What it binds is not known.

Clones were sequenced by immunoSEQ multiplex PCR, and TCRdb holds only the in-frame ones, with some missing. Seen here are 150,000 or so clones, around 93% observed once, and the top ten hold about 9%. The V end lost 0 bases, the J end lost 3 bases, and 11 bases lay between the germline ends. The CDR3 length is 15 residues. Looked up from germline, CDR1 is SEHNR and CDR2 is FQNEAQ (reference sequence). This specimen was peripheral blood, taken on day 0 of AZD1222 vaccination. The V and J genes are TRBV7-9 and TRBJ2-5; D remains ambiguous. The clonotype originates from an adult in good health. This chain's CDR3 is CASSLARGGEETQYF. The DNA for the CDR3 is TGTGCCAGCAGCTTAGCGCGAGGTGGGGAAGAGACCCAGTACTTC.